What follows are 19 T cell receptor beta chains derived from one specimen sequenced in a study of early T cells in non-severe SARS-CoV-2 infection. TCRdb ran MiXCR on the 5' RACE reads and lists one entry per CDR3 protein. Altogether more than 50,000 distinct CDR3 sequences are present, 14% to 15% being singletons, with the ten largest covering about 9.1%. Sample: whole blood, taken at baseline. The receptor source for this set is an adult who was a healthcare worker with PCR-confirmed SARS-CoV-2 infection or an uninfected control (not recorded which).

This clonotype occurred a few times. The rearrangement joins TRBV7-9 to TRBJ1-4; the D is unclear. CDR3 length: 15 residues. Looked up from germline, CDR1 is SEHNR and CDR2 is FQNEAQ (reference sequence). Trimming cost V 4 bases and J 8 bases, with 17 bases left between them. The CDR3 DNA reads TGTGCCAGCAGCTCTTACGGGAGCAAGGGAGAAAAACTGTTTTTT. Amino acid sequence: CASSSYGSKGEKLFF.

This clonotype was seen a handful of times. This sequence joins TRBV5-1 and TRBJ2-7; D gene ambiguous. This CDR3 is built from 14 residues. Germline loops: CDR1 SGHRS, CDR2 YFSETQ. The V gene lost 4 bases and the J gene lost 3 bases, with 14 bases spanning the gap. The DNA for the CDR3 is TGCGCCAGCAGCCCCTACCTTGAAGGCTACGAGCAGTACTTC. This codes for CASSPYLEGYEQYF. The complete variable domain, with remaining parts taken from reference TRBV5-1 and TRBJ2-7, reads KAGVTQTPRYLIKTRGQQVTLSCSPISGHRSVSWYQQTPGQGLQFLFEYFSETQRNKGNFPGRFSGRQFSNSRSEMNVSTLELGDSALYLCASSPYLEGYEQYFGPGTRLTVT.

The chain is built from TRBV3-2 and TRBJ2-3. TRBV3-2 constitutes a pseudogene. This CDR3 is built from 12 residues. Written as DNA, the CDR3 is TGTGCCAGCAGGAAAGGGACAGATACGCAGTATTTT. It codes for CASRKGTDTQYF.

This clonotype appeared a single time. The junction differs from germline at one of its ends, possibly a read error. The genes are TRBV6-1 and TRBJ1-5, with TRBD1 as a possible D gene (5 bases). Germline lookup yields CDR1 MNHNS and CDR2 SASEGT. There are 15 residues in the CDR3. The CDR3 region is CGSNAGTGTSQPQHF. The CDR3 region has the DNA TGTGGCAGCAACGCCGGGACGGGTACGAGTCAGCCCCAGCATTTT.

J is TRBJ2-2 and V is TRBV12-3 or TRBV12-4; TRBD2 matches 12 bases. J was trimmed by 6 bases and V by 6 bases; bases with no gene match: 5. This CDR3 comprises 15 residues. The CDR3 here is CASSRTSGRPGELFF. CDR3 DNA: TGTGCCAGCAGCCGCACTAGCGGGAGGCCCGGGGAGCTGTTTTTT.

In its sample, this clonotype was seen a few times. The chain links TRBV11-2 to TRBJ2-3, with 8 nucleotides matching TRBD1. Trimming removed 2 bases from V and 2 bases from J; junction bases left unmatched: 3. The CDR3 is 15 amino acids. The germline CDR1 and CDR2 sequences are SGHAT and FQNNGV. CDR3 loop: CASSLQGAFTDTQYF. CDR3 DNA: TGTGCCAGCAGCTTACAGGGGGCATTCACAGATACGCAGTATTTT.

The chain combines TRBV2 with TRBJ2-3; D gene ambiguous. Trimming cost V 6 bases and J 4 bases, with 11 bases left between them. Germline loops: CDR1 SNHLY, CDR2 FYNNEI. This CDR3 is built from 13 residues. The CDR3 region is CASRALSPDTQYF. In DNA form, the CDR3 reads TGTGCCAGCAGGGCCCTTAGCCCAGATACGCAGTATTTT.

This clonotype was recorded at least ten times. The V call is TRBV27, the J call TRBJ1-1; D is perhaps TRBD1 (6 bases). CDR1 and CDR2 (germline): MNHEY, SMNVEV (reference sequence). CDR3 size: 15 residues. Trimming shortened V by 2 bases and J by 5 bases, and 15 bases separated the two germline ends. CDR3 in DNA: TGTGCCAGCAGTTTACGCCGCCTTAGGGGGACTGAAGCTTTCTTT. This encodes CASSLRRLRGTEAFF.

This clonotype came up a few times. The V call is TRBV5-4, the J call TRBJ2-5, with 8 positions matching TRBD1. This CDR3 spans 14 amino acids. Germline V CDR1 and CDR2: SGHNT, YYREEE (reference sequence). The V gene end was trimmed by 9 bases and the J gene end by 4 bases; junction bases not matched to a gene: 11. CDR3 in amino acids: CATRTGKDSETQYF. The CDR3 DNA sequence: TGTGCCACCAGGACAGGGAAGGATTCAGAGACCCAGTACTTC.

This clonotype was detected ten times or more. This chain uses TRBV27 with TRBJ2-7; 7 bases are shared with TRBD1. There are 15 residues in the CDR3. CDR1 and CDR2 from the germline V gene are MNHEY and SMNVEV (reference sequence). V shed 1 base, J shed 7 bases, and the junction held 10 bases outside the gene matches. The CDR3 DNA reads TGTGCCAGCAGTTTATTTGGGACAGCAAGTGGGGAGCAGTACTTC. It codes for CASSLFGTASGEQYF.

The V gene is TRBV24-1, the J gene TRBJ2-1, with TRBD1 matching 11 bases. There are 15 residues in the CDR3. Looked up from germline, CDR1 is KGHDR and CDR2 is SFDVKD. J gave up 6 bases and V 4 bases, and 4 bases lay outside the gene matches. CDR3 amino acids: CATSDPGTGGNEQFF. In DNA, the CDR3 is TGTGCCACCAGTGACCCCGGGACAGGGGGCAATGAGCAGTTCTTC.

This clonotype was seen repeatedly, ten times or more. The V call is TRBV28, the J call TRBJ2-1; weak D call: TRBD2 (7 bases). The germline V gene has CDR1 MDHEN and CDR2 SYDVKM. V lost 4 bases to trimming and J lost 7 bases, with 20 bases between them. The CDR3 is 16 amino acids. For the CDR3, the DNA is TGTGCCAGCAGTTCTCTCGGGGAGGGGGTTATGAATGAGCAGTTCTTC. Its translation: CASSSLGEGVMNEQFF.

This clonotype was counted between two and nine times. The rearrangement uses TRBV10-2 and TRBJ2-5; no clear D gene. In germline, CDR1 is WSHSY, CDR2 SAAADI. V was pared by 6 bases and J by 5 bases, with 13 bases between. The CDR3 is 13 residues long. In DNA form, the CDR3 reads TGCGCCAGCAGGGCTGGGTCCCTGGAGACCCAGTACTTC. It codes for CASRAGSLETQYF.

This chain uses TRBV7-9 with TRBJ2-7; 8 positions match TRBD1. V lost 2 bases, J lost 5 bases, and 8 bases stayed unmatched. From germline, CDR1 is SEHNR and CDR2 FQNEAQ (reference sequence). This CDR3 is 15 amino acids long. CDR3: CASSLQSGGLNEQYF. DNA for the CDR3: TGTGCCAGCAGCTTACAATCAGGGGGCTTGAACGAGCAGTACTTC.

In its sample, this clonotype was seen a few times. The chain has TRBV12-3 or TRBV12-4 and TRBJ1-4, with 7 bases fitting TRBD1. The V segment lost 5 bases and the J segment 7 bases; nucleotides outside the gene matches: 7. The CDR3 has 14 residues. This CDR3 reads CASSRQGSAEKLFF. For the CDR3, the DNA is TGTGCCAGCAGTCGACAGGGCAGTGCTGAAAAACTGTTTTTT.

The chain uses TRBV7-9 and TRBJ2-2; TRBD1 matches 9 bases. Per germline, CDR1 SEHNR and CDR2 FQNEAQ (reference sequence). There are 17 residues in the CDR3. Trimming took 5 bases from V and 1 from J; bases not matched to a gene: 8. CDR3 residues: CASSLRRGQGNTGELFF. CDR3 coding DNA: TGTGCCAGCAGCCTCCGCCGGGGACAGGGGAACACCGGGGAGCTGTTTTTT.

This clonotype was picked up a small number of times. The J gene is TRBJ2-5, the V gene TRBV11-2; D not resolved. The CDR3 sequence is 12 residues long. Germline loops: CDR1 SGHAT, CDR2 FQNNGV. V lost 1 base and J 5 bases, leaving 5 bases between the germline ends. Here the CDR3 reads CASSLASETQYF. The DNA of the CDR3 is TGTGCCAGCAGCTTAGCGTCGGAGACCCAGTACTTC.

The rearrangement links TRBV4-1 to TRBJ2-1; possibly TRBD2 for D (5 bases). Looked up from germline, CDR1 is MGHRA and CDR2 is YSYEKL. There are 14 residues in the CDR3. V gave up 0 bases and J gave up 9 bases, with 12 bases separating them. The CDR3 DNA is TGCGCCAGCAGCCAAGAAGTGAGGGCTACTGAGCAGTTCTTC. Residues: CASSQEVRATEQFF.

This chain connects TRBV19 to TRBJ2-2; D is undetermined. From germline, CDR1 is LNHDA and CDR2 SQIVND (reference sequence). The CDR3 runs 13 residues. V shed 6 bases and J shed 5 bases, with 10 bases lying between them. CDR3 amino acids: CASSASGTGELFF. The CDR3 bases are TGTGCCAGTAGCGCCAGTGGTACCGGGGAGCTGTTTTTT.